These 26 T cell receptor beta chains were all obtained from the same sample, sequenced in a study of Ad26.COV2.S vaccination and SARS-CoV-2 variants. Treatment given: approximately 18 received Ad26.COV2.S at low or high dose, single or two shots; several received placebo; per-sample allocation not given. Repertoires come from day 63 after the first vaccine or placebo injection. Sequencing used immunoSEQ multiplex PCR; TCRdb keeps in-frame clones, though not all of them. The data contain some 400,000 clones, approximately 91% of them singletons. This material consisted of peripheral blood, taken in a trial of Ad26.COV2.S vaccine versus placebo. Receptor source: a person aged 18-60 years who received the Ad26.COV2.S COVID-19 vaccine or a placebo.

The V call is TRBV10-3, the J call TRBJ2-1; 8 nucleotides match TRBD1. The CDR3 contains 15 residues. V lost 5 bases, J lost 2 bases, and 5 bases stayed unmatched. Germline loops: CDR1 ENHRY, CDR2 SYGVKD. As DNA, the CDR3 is TGTGCCATCAGTTTCCGACAGGGGACCTACAATGAGCAGTTCTTC. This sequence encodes CAISFRQGTYNEQFF.

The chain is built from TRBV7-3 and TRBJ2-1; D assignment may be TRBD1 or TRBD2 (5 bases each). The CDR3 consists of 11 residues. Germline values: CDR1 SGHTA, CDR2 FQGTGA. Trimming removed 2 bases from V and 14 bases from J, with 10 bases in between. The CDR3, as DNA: TGTGCCAGCAGCTTAGCCGGGACCAAGTTCTTC. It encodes CASSLAGTKFF.

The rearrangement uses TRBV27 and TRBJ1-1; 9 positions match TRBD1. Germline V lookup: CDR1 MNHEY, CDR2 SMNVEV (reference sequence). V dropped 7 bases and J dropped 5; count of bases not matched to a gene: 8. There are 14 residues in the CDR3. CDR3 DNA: TGTGCCAGCAACCCCGGGACAGGGCTGACTGAAGCTTTCTTT. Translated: CASNPGTGLTEAFF.

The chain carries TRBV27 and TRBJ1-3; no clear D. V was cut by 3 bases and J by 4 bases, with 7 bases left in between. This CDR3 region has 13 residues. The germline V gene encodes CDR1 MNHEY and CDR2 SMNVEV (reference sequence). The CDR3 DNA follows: TGTGCCAGCAGTTTCAGCGGCGGAAACACCATATATTTT. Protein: CASSFSGGNTIYF.

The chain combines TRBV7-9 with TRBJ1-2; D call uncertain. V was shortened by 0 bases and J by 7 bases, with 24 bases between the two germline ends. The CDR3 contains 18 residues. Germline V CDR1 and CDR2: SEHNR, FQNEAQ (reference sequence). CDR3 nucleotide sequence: TGTGCCAGCAGCTTAGCTGGTGTACAGTCCGCCCCAAGAGGTGGCTACACCTTC. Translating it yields CASSLAGVQSAPRGGYTF.

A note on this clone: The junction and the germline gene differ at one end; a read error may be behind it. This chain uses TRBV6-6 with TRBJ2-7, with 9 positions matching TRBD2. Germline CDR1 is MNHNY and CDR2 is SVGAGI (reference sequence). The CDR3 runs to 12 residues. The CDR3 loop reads CASSPHAGGQSF. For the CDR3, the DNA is TGTGCCAGCAGCCCCCATGCGGGAGGGCAATCCTTC.

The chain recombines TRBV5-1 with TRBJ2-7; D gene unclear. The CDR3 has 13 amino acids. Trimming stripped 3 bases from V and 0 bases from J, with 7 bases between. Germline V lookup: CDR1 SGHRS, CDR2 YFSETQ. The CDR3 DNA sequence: TGCGCCAGCAGCTCAACGAGCTCCTACGAGCAGTACTTC. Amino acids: CASSSTSSYEQYF.

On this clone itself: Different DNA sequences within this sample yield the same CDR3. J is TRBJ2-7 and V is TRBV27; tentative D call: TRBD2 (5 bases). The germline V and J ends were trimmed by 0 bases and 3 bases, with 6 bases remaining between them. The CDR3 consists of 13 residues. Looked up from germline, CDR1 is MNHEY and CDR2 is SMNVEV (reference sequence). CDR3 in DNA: TGTGCCAGCAGTTTATCGGGAGTCTACGAGCAGTACTTC. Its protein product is CASSLSGVYEQYF.

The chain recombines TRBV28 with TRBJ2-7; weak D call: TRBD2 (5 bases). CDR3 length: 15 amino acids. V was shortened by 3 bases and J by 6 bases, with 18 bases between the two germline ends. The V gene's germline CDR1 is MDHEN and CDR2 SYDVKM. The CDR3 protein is CASSLRGKRLIEQYF. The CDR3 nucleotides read TGTGCCAGCAGTTTGCGAGGGAAAAGACTGATCGAGCAGTACTTC.

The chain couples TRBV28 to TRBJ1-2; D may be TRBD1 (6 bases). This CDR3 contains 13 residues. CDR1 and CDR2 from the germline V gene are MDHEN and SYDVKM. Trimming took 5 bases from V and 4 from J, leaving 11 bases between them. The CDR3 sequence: CASSVDRFYGYTF. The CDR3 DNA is TGTGCCAGCAGTGTAGACAGGTTCTATGGCTACACCTTC.

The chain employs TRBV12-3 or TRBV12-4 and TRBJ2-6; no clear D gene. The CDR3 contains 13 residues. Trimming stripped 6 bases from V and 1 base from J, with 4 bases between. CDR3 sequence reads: CASRWSGANVLTF. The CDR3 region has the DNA TGTGCCAGCAGATGGTCTGGGGCCAACGTCCTGACTTTC.

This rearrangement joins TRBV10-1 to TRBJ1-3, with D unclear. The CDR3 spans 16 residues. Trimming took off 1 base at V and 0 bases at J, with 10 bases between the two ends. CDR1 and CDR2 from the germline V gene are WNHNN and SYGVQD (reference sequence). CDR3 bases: TGCGCCAGCAGTGAGTATGCCAGCTACTCTGGAAACACCATATATTTT. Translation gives CASSEYASYSGNTIYF.

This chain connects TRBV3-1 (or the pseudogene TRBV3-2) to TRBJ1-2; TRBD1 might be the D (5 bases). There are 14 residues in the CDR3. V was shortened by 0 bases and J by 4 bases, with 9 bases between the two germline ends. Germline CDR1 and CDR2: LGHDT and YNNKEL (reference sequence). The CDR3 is CASSQDRGTYGYTF. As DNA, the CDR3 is TGTGCCAGCAGCCAAGATAGGGGAACCTATGGCTACACCTTC.

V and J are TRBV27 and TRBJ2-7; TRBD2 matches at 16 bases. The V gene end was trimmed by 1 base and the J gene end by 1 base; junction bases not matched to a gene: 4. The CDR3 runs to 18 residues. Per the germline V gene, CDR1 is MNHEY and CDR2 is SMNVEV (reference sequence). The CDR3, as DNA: TGTGCCAGCAGTTTATATAGGGGACTAGCGGGAGGGTCCTACGAGCAGTACTTC. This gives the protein CASSLYRGLAGGSYEQYF.

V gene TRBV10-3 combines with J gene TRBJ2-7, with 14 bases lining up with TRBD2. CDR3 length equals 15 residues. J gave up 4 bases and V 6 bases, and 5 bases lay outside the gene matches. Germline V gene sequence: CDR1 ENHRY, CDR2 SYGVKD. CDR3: CAIRFGTSGSYEQYF. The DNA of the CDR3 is TGTGCCATCAGATTCGGGACTAGCGGGAGTTACGAGCAGTACTTC.

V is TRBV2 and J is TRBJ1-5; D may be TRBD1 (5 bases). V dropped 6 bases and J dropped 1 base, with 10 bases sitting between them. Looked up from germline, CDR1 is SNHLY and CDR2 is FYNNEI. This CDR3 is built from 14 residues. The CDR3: CASRGEQSNQPQHF. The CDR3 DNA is TGTGCCAGCAGGGGGGAACAGAGCAATCAGCCCCAGCATTTT.

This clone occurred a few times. The DNA for the CDR3 is TGTGCCAGCAGTATAGGGGACAATCAAGAGACCCAGTACTTC. Residues: CASSIGDNQETQYF. The rearrangement links TRBV28 to TRBJ2-5; D is perhaps TRBD1 (6 bases). The CDR3 has 14 amino acids. The germline V gene has CDR1 MDHEN and CDR2 SYDVKM. Trimming cost V 5 bases and J 2 bases, with 12 bases left between them.

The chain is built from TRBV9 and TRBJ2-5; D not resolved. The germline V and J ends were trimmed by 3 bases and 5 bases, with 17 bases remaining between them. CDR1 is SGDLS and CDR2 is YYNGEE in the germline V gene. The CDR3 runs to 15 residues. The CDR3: CASSAGNGPEETQYF. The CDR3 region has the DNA TGTGCCAGCAGCGCCGGTAATGGTCCCGAGGAGACCCAGTACTTC.

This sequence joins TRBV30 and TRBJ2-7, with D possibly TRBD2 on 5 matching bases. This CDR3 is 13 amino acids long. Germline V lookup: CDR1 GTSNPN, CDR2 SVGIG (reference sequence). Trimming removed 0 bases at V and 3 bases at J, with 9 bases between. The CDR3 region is CAWSVQEGYEQYF. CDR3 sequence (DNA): TGTGCCTGGAGTGTACAAGAGGGCTACGAGCAGTACTTC. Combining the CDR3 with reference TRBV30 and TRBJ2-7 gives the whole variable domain SQTIHQWPATLVQPVGSPLSLECTVEGTSNPNLYWYRQAAGRGLQLLFYSVGIGQISSEVPQNLSASRPQDRQFILSSKKLLLSDSGFYLCAWSVQEGYEQYFGPGTRLTVT.

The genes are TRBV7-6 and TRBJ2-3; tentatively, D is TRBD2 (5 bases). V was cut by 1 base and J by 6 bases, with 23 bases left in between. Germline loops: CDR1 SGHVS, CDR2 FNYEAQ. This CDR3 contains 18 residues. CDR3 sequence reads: CASSLGGSAAPSADTQYF. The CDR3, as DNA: TGTGCCAGCAGCTTAGGGGGTTCAGCGGCGCCTTCGGCGGATACGCAGTATTTT.

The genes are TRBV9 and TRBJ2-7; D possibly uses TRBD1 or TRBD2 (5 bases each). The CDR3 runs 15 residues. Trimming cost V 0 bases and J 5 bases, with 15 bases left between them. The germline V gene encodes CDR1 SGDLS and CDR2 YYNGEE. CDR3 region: CASSVATGASHEQYF. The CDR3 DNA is TGTGCCAGCAGCGTAGCTACTGGGGCTAGCCACGAGCAGTACTTC.

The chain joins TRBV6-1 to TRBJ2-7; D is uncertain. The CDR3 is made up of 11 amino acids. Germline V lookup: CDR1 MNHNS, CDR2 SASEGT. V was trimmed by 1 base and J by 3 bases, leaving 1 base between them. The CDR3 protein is CASSEGYEQYF. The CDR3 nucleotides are TGTGCCAGCAGTGAAGGCTACGAGCAGTACTTC.

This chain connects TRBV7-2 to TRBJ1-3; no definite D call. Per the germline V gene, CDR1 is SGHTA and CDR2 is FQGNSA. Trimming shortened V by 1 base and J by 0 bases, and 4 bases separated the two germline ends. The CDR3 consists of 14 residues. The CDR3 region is CASSLVSSGNTIYF. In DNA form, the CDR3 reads TGTGCCAGCAGCTTAGTCAGCTCTGGAAACACCATATATTTT.

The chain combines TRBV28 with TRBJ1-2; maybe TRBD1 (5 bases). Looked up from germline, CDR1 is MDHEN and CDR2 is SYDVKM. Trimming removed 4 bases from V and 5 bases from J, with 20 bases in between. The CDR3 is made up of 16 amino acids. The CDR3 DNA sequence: TGTGCCAGCAGTTGGGCAGGGACGATTGCAATATATGGCTACACCTTC. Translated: CASSWAGTIAIYGYTF.

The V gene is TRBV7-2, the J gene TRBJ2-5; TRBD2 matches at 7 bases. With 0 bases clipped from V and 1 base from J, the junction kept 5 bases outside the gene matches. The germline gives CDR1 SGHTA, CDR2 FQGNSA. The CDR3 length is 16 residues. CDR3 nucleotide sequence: TGTGCCAGCAGCTTAGCTTCCGGGACTACCCAAGAGACCCAGTACTTC. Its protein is CASSLASGTTQETQYF.

CDR3 DNA: TGTGCCAGCAGCGTTACAGTGAACACTGAAGCTTTCTTT. As protein: CASSVTVNTEAFF. The J gene is TRBJ1-1, the V gene TRBV7-2; D remains ambiguous. Germline CDR1 and CDR2: SGHTA and FQGNSA. Trimming stripped 5 bases from V and 0 bases from J, with 7 bases between. The CDR3 runs to 13 residues.